These 13 T cell receptor beta chains originate from one sample sequenced in a study of immune heterogeneity within non-small cell lung tumors (dated by TCRdb to about 2018). For the TCR template, genomic DNA was extracted from bulk tumor tissue, and around 600 ng of gDNA was amplified for each sample. Multiple biopsies per primary tumor were taken during surgery, spaced as far apart as possible within the tumor mass. The study cohort was described as untreated and was composed of newly diagnosed NSCLC cases undergoing curative surgery. The instrument given in TCRdb is HiSeq X Ten. The TCR beta CDR3 region was amplified with a multiplex PCR system whose first round of 10 cycles used 32 V-gene forward primers and 13 J-gene reverse primers. Starting from the raw public reads, TCRdb applied fastp trimming at Q25, assembled clones with MiXCR and retained in-frame beta chains. Duplicate CDR3 protein sequences are folded into a single record with the most common DNA and genes. This sample has 15,000 or so distinct CDR3 sequences in its table, and approximately 26% of those were observed once. Of the sample, roughly 5.2% falls within the top ten clones.

The sequenced sample consisted of lung tumor tissue. These TCRs come from a man between 35 and 55 years old with non-small cell lung cancer.

The chain employs TRBV5-1 and TRBJ1-1; TRBD1 is a possible D gene (6 bases). The V gene lost 4 bases and the J gene lost 8 bases, with 18 bases spanning the gap. The CDR3 spans 14 residues. Germline V gene sequence: CDR1 SGHRS, CDR2 YFSETQ. The CDR3 here is CASSGLTGLSEAFF. Written as DNA, the CDR3 is TGCGCCAGCAGCGGACTGACAGGTCTCTCAGAAGCTTTCTTT. Looking up the rest from reference TRBV5-1 and TRBJ1-1 gives the full variable domain: KAGVTQTPRYLIKTRGQQVTLSCSPISGHRSVSWYQQTPGQGLQFLFEYFSETQRNKGNFPGRFSGRQFSNSRSEMNVSTLELGDSALYLCASSGLTGLSEAFFGQGTRLTVV.

This clonotype was counted many times. J is TRBJ2-1 and V is TRBV11-2, with D maybe TRBD2 (6 bases). This CDR3 region has 15 residues. Germline-derived CDR1 and CDR2 are SGHAT and FQNNGV. V shed 3 bases and J shed 0 bases, with 9 bases lying between them. CDR3 bases: TGTGCCAGCAGCTTGCGGGGAAGCTCCTACAATGAGCAGTTCTTC. This translates into CASSLRGSSYNEQFF.

This clonotype was detected only a few times. The rearrangement joins TRBV3-1 to TRBJ1-2; TRBD1 matches at 9 bases. CDR3 length equals 16 residues. From germline, CDR1 is LGHDT and CDR2 YNNKEL (reference sequence). Germline trimming cut 0 bases from V and 8 bases from J; bases unmatched to any gene: 10. This CDR3 reads CASSQDQLQGAGGYTF. The CDR3 DNA follows: TGTGCCAGCAGCCAAGATCAATTACAGGGGGCTGGAGGCTACACCTTC.

This clonotype was observed many times. This chain connects TRBV7-2 to TRBJ2-2, with D possibly TRBD1 on 6 matching bases. The germline V gene has CDR1 SGHTA and CDR2 FQGNSA. Trimming removed 5 bases from V and 4 bases from J, with 11 bases in between. The CDR3 has 14 amino acids. The DNA of the CDR3 is TGTGCCAGCAGCCCAGGGGCGGTCACCGGGGAGCTGTTTTTT. Its protein product is CASSPGAVTGELFF.

This clonotype has only a few counts. CDR3 sequence: CASSLRAGTSVYNEQFF. The CDR3 nucleotides are TGTGCCAGCAGCCTACGCGCCGGGACTAGCGTATACAATGAGCAGTTCTTC. The chain employs TRBV5-4 and TRBJ2-1; 10 bases agree with TRBD2. Per the germline V gene, CDR1 is SGHNT and CDR2 is YYREEE (reference sequence). This CDR3 comprises 17 residues. V was clipped by 4 bases and J by 4 bases; unmatched bases: 11. Based on the CDR3 plus reference TRBV5-4 and TRBJ2-1, the full variable domain is ETGVTQSPTHLIKTRGQQVTLRCSSQSGHNTVSWYQQALGQGPQFIFQYYREEENGRGNFPPRFSGLQFPNYSSELNVNALELDDSALYLCASSLRAGTSVYNEQFFGPGTRLTVL.

On this clonotype itself: A much bigger clone sits one base away, suggesting this may be a read error. The V call is TRBV20-1, the J call TRBJ1-1; D possibly corresponds to TRBD1 (6 bases). Germline lookup yields CDR1 DFQATT and CDR2 SNEGSKA (reference sequence). CDR3 length equals 14 residues. The CDR3 is CSASRLQGPTESFF. The DNA for the CDR3 is TGCAGTGCTAGTAGACTACAGGGCCCCACTGAATCTTTCTTT.

This clonotype was picked up many times. The chain couples TRBV20-1 to TRBJ1-2, with 8 nucleotides matching TRBD1. The CDR3 runs 14 residues. CDR1 and CDR2 (germline): DFQATT, SNEGSKA (reference sequence). Losses at the gene ends were 8 bases for V and 8 bases for J; bases not matched to a gene: 16. This CDR3 reads CSSPPSGGAGGYTF. In DNA, the CDR3 is TGCAGTTCCCCACCATCAGGGGGCGCGGGGGGCTACACCTTC.

Worth noting for this clonotype: A much larger clonotype is one base distant, so this may be a read error. The chain carries TRBV9 and TRBJ2-1; D may be TRBD1 (5 bases). CDR3 size: 13 residues. CDR1 is SGDLS, CDR2 YYNGEE, per germline. The CDR3 loop reads CASSVVPQGGQLF. In DNA, the CDR3 is TGTGCCAGCAGCGTAGTCCCGCAGGGCGGTCAGTTATTC. The full variable domain, with the rest looked up from reference TRBV9 and TRBJ2-1, is DSGVTQTPKHLITATGQRVTLRCSPRSGDLSVYWYQQSLDQGLQFLIQYYNGEERAKGNILERFSAQQFPDLHSELNLSSLELGDSALYFCASSVVPQGGQLFGPGTRLTVL.

The gene calls are TRBV5-1 and TRBJ2-4; D might be TRBD1 or TRBD2, each matching 6 bases. The CDR3 has 17 amino acids. CDR1 SGHRS and CDR2 YFSETQ come from the germline V gene. V was shortened by 0 bases and J by 1 base, with 14 bases between the two germline ends. CDR3: CASSLEGGRRAKNIQYF. The CDR3 DNA is TGCGCCAGCAGCTTGGAGGGGGGCCGGAGGGCCAAAAACATTCAGTACTTC.

This clonotype is deemed medium-sized. The chain uses TRBV2 and TRBJ2-1, with D unresolved. V lost 1 base and J lost 12, with 7 bases in between. The CDR3 is made up of 11 amino acids. Germline values: CDR1 SNHLY, CDR2 FYNNEI. CDR3 DNA: TGTGCCAGCAGTGAAGGGCTTTGGCAGTTCTTC. It specifies CASSEGLWQFF.

With regard to this clonotype: Just one base apart from a much larger clone, this may be a read error. This chain links TRBV19 with TRBJ2-3, with a tentative D call TRBD2 (6 bases). Germline lookup yields CDR1 LNHDA and CDR2 SQIVND (reference sequence). Trimming pared 4 bases from V and 4 bases from J, leaving 9 bases between. This CDR3 comprises 13 residues. The CDR3 loop is CASSRGVADTQYF. The CDR3 nucleotides are TGTGCCAGTAGTAGGGGGGTGGCAGATACGCAGTATTTT.

This chain joins TRBV5-1 and TRBJ2-3, with 12 bases fitting TRBD2. V lost 4 bases to trimming and J lost 2 bases; unmatched junction nucleotides: 5. The CDR3 length is 16 residues. Per the germline V gene, CDR1 is SGHRS and CDR2 is YFSETQ. CDR3 in amino acids: CASSRGTSGFTDTQYF. CDR3 coding DNA: TGCGCCAGCAGCCGCGGGACTAGCGGGTTCACAGATACGCAGTATTTT.

Relative to its sample, this clonotype is medium-sized. V gene TRBV6-5 combines with J gene TRBJ1-6; a possible D gene is TRBD1 (5 bases). The CDR3 totals 18 residues. V was shortened by 0 bases and J by 10 bases, with 22 bases between the two germline ends. Germline V CDR1 and CDR2: MNHEY, SVGAGI. CDR3 sequence: CASSYSIGPGAGESPLHF. Here the CDR3 DNA reads TGTGCCAGCAGTTACTCGATCGGCCCCGGGGCGGGAGAATCACCCCTCCACTTT.